The 14 T cell receptor beta chains presented below share a single source sample, sequenced in a study of PD-1 blockade in classical Hodgkin lymphoma. Noted time point: newly diagnosed, previously untreated cHL patient sample. The protocol was immunoSEQ multiplex PCR, while the TCRdb copy is restricted to in-frame clones and leaves out a portion. The sample shows 15,000 to 20,000 clones, around 90% of them seen only once. The specimen was peripheral blood mononuclear cells (PBMCs). The receptors shown here come from a human donor with classical Hodgkin lymphoma.

This clone ranks as medium-sized (0.01 to 0.1%). V and J are TRBV29-1 and TRBJ2-2; D unclear. This CDR3 contains 15 residues. CDR1 and CDR2 from the germline V gene are SQVTM and ANQGSEA. The V end was cut by 3 bases, the J end by 1 base, with 12 bases between. CDR3 sequence reads: CSVEIAGVNTGELFF. The DNA for the CDR3 is TGCAGCGTTGAGATAGCAGGAGTGAACACCGGGGAGCTGTTTTTT.

The chain uses TRBV7-2 and TRBJ2-7, with D possibly being TRBD2 (6 bases). The CDR3 has 16 residues. The V end was cut by 1 base, the J end by 0 bases, with 13 bases between. Per the germline V gene, CDR1 is SGHTA and CDR2 is FQGNSA. Here the CDR3 reads CASSLGPSASSYEQYF. The CDR3 DNA sequence: TGTGCCAGCAGCTTAGGCCCTAGCGCTAGCTCCTACGAGCAGTACTTC.

This chain connects TRBV7-3 to TRBJ2-1, with 8 bases matching TRBD2. The germline CDR1 and CDR2 sequences are SGHTA and FQGTGA. CDR3 length: 15 amino acids. The V segment lost 3 bases and the J segment 0 bases; nucleotides outside the gene matches: 1. DNA of the CDR3: TGTGCCAGCAGCTTGGGACTAGACTCCTACAATGAGCAGTTCTTC. Its protein is CASSLGLDSYNEQFF.

The chain links TRBV28 to TRBJ2-1, with D uncertain. The germline V and J ends were trimmed by 5 bases and 4 bases, with 15 bases remaining between them. The CDR3 has 15 amino acids. Germline assignment: CDR1 MDHEN and CDR2 SYDVKM. CDR3 DNA: TGTGCCAGCAGTCCTATGGGGTCCCGATACAATGAGCAGTTCTTC. Translating it yields CASSPMGSRYNEQFF.

The chain combines TRBV19 with TRBJ1-5; D possibly corresponds to TRBD1 (5 bases). V was shortened by 4 bases and J by 4 bases, with 14 bases between the two germline ends. This CDR3 is 15 amino acids long. The germline gives CDR1 LNHDA, CDR2 SQIVND (reference sequence). The CDR3 reads CASSTQVIENQPQHF. The CDR3 nucleotides are TGTGCCAGTAGTACACAGGTGATTGAGAATCAGCCCCAGCATTTT.

The rearrangement joins TRBV6-6 to TRBJ2-7, with 7 positions matching TRBD1. CDR1 and CDR2 from the germline V gene are MNHNY and SVGAGI (reference sequence). The CDR3 runs 15 residues. The trim removed 2 bases at V and 3 bases at J, leaving 7 bases unmatched. CDR3 in DNA: TGTGCCAGCAGTTACGAAGGGACAGCGTTCTACGAGCAGTACTTC. Encoded protein: CASSYEGTAFYEQYF.

The chain is built from TRBV13 and TRBJ2-7; perhaps D is TRBD1 or TRBD2 (6 bases each). In germline, CDR1 is PRHDT, CDR2 FYEKMQ (reference sequence). Trimming took 8 bases from V and 3 from J, leaving 17 bases between them. This CDR3 has 14 residues. CDR3 sequence (DNA): TGTGCCAGCTTGAGGAGGGGGGATAACTACGAGCAGTACTTC. The encoded protein is CASLRRGDNYEQYF.

The V and J genes are TRBV19 and TRBJ2-7; D possibly corresponds to TRBD2 (7 bases). Trimming took off 6 bases at V and 6 bases at J, with 18 bases between the two ends. The CDR3 length is 14 residues. Germline CDR1 is LNHDA and CDR2 is SQIVND (reference sequence). The CDR3 reads CASSTTTGTTEQYF. The CDR3 DNA follows: TGTGCCAGTAGCACTACCACAGGGACTACCGAGCAGTACTTC.

The V gene is TRBV7-9, the J gene TRBJ2-7; D is possibly TRBD1 (6 bases). The CDR3 extends over 14 amino acids. Trimming took 5 bases from V and 5 from J, leaving 16 bases between them. Germline V gene data show CDR1 as SEHNR and CDR2 as FQNEAQ (reference sequence). The CDR3 sequence: CASSPTDSFDEQYF. The DNA for the CDR3 is TGTGCCAGCAGCCCTACGGACAGCTTCGACGAGCAGTACTTC.

This chain links TRBV7-9 with TRBJ1-2; D gene unclear. The CDR3 has 13 residues. Germline V gives CDR1 SEHNR, CDR2 FQNEAQ (reference sequence). Trimming cost V 0 bases and J 9 bases, with 11 bases left between them. Written as DNA, the CDR3 is TGTGCCAGCAGCTTAGCGGACGTAGCTAGCTACACCTTC. Translation: CASSLADVASYTF.

The DNA of the CDR3 is TGCGCCAGCAGTCTCCCCCCGCGGAGGACTAGCGGGAGGCCTAGCTCCTACGAGCAGTACTTC. Translated, it gives CASSLPPRRTSGRPSSYEQYF. The chain joins TRBV23-1 to TRBJ2-7; 14 bases align to TRBD2. TRBV23-1 is an ORF; its function is uncertain. This CDR3 is built from 21 residues. After removal of 4 bases from V and 0 bases from J, the junction contained 17 bases not matched to a gene.

The V call is TRBV27, the J call TRBJ2-1, with D tentatively TRBD1 (5 bases). Trimming removed 2 bases from V and 9 bases from J, with 14 bases in between. Per the germline V gene, CDR1 is MNHEY and CDR2 is SMNVEV (reference sequence). CDR3 length: 14 amino acids. In nucleotides, the CDR3 is TGTGCCAGCAGTTTAGCGGCTGGGGCTTTTGAGCAGTTCTTC. The encoded protein is CASSLAAGAFEQFF.

The chain uses TRBV9 and TRBJ2-2, with no clear D. Trimming cost V 4 bases and J 0 bases, with 10 bases left between them. CDR3 length: 15 residues. Looked up from germline, CDR1 is SGDLS and CDR2 is YYNGEE. The CDR3 nucleotides read TGTGCCAGCAGCTACCGGGTTTCGAACACCGGGGAGCTGTTTTTT. This encodes CASSYRVSNTGELFF.

This clone came up once. V gene TRBV19 combines with J gene TRBJ2-2, with 7 bases identical to TRBD2. Germline CDR1 and CDR2: LNHDA and SQIVND (reference sequence). V trimming: 6 bases; J trimming: 6 bases; junction bases outside the gene matches: 13. CDR3 size: 16 residues. CDR3 in amino acids: CASSPGTGGLSGELFF. The DNA of the CDR3 is TGTGCCAGTAGCCCTGGGACGGGAGGATTGTCCGGGGAGCTGTTTTTT.